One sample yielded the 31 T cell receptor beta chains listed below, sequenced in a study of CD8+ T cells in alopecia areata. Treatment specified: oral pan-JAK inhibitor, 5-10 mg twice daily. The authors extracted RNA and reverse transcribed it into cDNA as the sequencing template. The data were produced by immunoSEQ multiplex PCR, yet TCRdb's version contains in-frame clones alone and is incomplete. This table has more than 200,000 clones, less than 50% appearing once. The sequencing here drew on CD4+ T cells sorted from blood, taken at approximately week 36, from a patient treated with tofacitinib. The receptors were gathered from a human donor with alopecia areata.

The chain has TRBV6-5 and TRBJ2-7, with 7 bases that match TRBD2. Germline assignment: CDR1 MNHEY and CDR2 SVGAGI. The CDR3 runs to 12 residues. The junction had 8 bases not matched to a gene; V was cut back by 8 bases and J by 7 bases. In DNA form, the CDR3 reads TGTGCCAGCTCGGCGGGAGCGAGGGAGCAGTACTTC. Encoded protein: CASSAGAREQYF.

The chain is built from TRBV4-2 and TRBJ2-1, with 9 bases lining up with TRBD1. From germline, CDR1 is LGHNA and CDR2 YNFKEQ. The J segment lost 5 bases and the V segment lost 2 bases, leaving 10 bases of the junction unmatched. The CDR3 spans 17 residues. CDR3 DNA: TGTGCCAGCAGCCAACGAACCGGGACAGGGCTCAACAATGAGCAGTTCTTC. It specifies CASSQRTGTGLNNEQFF.

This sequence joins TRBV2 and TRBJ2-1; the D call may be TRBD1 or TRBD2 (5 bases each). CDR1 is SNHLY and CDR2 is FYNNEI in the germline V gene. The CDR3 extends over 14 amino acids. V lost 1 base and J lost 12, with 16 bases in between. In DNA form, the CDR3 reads TGTGCCAGCAGTGAAGAGGGACCCGTTACGGCGCAGTTCTTC. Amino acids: CASSEEGPVTAQFF.

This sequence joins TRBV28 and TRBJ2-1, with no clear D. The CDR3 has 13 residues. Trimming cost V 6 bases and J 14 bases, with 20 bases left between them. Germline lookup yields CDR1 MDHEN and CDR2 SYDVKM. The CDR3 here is CASRTGQPGEEFF. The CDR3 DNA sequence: TGTGCCAGCAGAACGGGCCAACCGGGTGAAGAGTTCTTC.

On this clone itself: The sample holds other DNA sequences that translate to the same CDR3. The CDR3 region is CASSPTSSSYEQYF. CDR3 DNA sequence: TGTGCCAGCTCACCGACCAGCTCCTCCTACGAGCAGTACTTC. This chain joins TRBV18 and TRBJ2-7; D is undetermined. V was clipped by 3 bases and J by 0 bases, with 9 bases between them. The CDR3 loop spans 14 amino acids. In germline, CDR1 is KGHSH, CDR2 LQKENI.

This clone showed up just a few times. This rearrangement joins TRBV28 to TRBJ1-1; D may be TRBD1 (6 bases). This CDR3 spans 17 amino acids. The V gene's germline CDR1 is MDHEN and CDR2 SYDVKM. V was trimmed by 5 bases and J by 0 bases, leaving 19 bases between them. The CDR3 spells CASSRGRGQSMNTEAFF. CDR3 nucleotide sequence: TGTGCCAGCAGTCGGGGGCGCGGACAGAGTATGAACACTGAAGCTTTCTTT.

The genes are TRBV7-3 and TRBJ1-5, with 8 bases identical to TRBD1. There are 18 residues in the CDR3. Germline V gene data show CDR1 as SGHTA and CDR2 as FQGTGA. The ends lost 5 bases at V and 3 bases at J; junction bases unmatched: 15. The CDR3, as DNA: TGTGCCAGCAGCCCCCGGGACAGGTCCCTCTTCGACAATCAGCCCCAGCATTTT. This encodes CASSPRDRSLFDNQPQHF.

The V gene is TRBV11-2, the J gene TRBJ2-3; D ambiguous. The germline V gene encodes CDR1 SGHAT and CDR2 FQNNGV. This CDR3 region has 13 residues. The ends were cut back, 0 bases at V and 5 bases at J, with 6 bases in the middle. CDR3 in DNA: TGTGCCAGCAGCTTAGATAGGGAAGATACGCAGTATTTT. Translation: CASSLDREDTQYF.

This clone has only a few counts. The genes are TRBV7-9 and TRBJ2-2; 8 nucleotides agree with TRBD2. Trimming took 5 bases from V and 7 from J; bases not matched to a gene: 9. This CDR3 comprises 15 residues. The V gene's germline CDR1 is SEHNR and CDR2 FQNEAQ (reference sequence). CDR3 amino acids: CASSPSGGVGGELFF. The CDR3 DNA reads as TGTGCCAGCAGCCCGAGCGGGGGAGTTGGCGGGGAGCTGTTTTTT.

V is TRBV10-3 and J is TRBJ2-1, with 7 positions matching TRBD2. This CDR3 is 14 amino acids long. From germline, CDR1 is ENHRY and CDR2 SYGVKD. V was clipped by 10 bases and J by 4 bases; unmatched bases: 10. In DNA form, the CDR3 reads TGTGCCACGTCTGGCGGGAGTACATACAATGAGCAGTTCTTC. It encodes CATSGGSTYNEQFF.

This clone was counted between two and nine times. In DNA form, the CDR3 reads TGTGCCTGGAGTGTAGGGCCTACCCTTCAGCAGTTCTTC. Its protein product is CAWSVGPTLQQFF. This chain joins TRBV30 and TRBJ2-1; no firm D call. Germline V lookup: CDR1 GTSNPN, CDR2 SVGIG (reference sequence). V lost 0 bases and J lost 11, with 14 bases in between. CDR3 size: 13 residues.

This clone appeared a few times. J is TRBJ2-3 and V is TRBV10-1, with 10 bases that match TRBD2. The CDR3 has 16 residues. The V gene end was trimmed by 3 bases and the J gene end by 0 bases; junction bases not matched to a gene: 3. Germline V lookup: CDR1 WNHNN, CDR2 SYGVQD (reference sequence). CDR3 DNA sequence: TGCGCCAGCAGTGACGGGACTAGCGTGAGCACAGATACGCAGTATTTT. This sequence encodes CASSDGTSVSTDTQYF.

For the CDR3, the DNA is TGTGCCAGTAGTATAAGTCGCGGGAGACGGCTCAATGAGCAGTTCTTC. This codes for CASSISRGRRLNEQFF. The J gene is TRBJ2-1, the V gene TRBV19, with 7 bases matching TRBD2. Germline-derived CDR1 and CDR2 are LNHDA and SQIVND (reference sequence). The CDR3 extends over 16 amino acids. The trim removed 2 bases at V and 6 bases at J, leaving 10 bases unmatched.

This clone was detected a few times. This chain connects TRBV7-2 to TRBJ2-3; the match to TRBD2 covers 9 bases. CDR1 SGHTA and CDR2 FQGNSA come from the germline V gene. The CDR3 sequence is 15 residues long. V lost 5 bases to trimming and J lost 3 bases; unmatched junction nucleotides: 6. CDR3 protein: CASSQMGLATDTQYF. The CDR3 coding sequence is TGTGCCAGCAGCCAAATGGGACTAGCAACAGATACGCAGTATTTT.

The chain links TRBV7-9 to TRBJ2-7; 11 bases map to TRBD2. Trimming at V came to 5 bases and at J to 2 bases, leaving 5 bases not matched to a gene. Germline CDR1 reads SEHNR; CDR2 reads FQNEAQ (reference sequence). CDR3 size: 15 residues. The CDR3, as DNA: TGTGCCAGCAGCCACACTAGCGGGAGTCCCTACGAGCAGTACTTC. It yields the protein CASSHTSGSPYEQYF.

CDR3 nucleotide sequence: TGCAGTGCTCCCAGTCTCTTTGCTTTCTTT. The encoded protein is CSAPSLFAFF. This chain connects TRBV20-1 to TRBJ1-1; no clear D gene. V dropped 5 bases and J dropped 11 bases, with 12 bases sitting between them. Germline assignment: CDR1 DFQATT and CDR2 SNEGSKA (reference sequence). This CDR3 region has 10 residues.

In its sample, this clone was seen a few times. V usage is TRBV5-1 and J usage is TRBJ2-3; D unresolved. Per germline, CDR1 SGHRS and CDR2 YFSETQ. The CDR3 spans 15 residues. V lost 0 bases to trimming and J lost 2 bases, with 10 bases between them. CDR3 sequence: CASSLADGATDTQYF. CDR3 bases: TGCGCCAGCAGCTTGGCGGACGGCGCCACAGATACGCAGTATTTT.

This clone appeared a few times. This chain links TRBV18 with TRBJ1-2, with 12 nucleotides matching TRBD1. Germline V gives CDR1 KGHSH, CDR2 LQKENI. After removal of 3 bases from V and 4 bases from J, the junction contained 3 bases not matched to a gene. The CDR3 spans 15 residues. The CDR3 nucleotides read TGTGCCAGCTCACCGGGGACAGGGGGCTTCTATGGCTACACCTTC. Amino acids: CASSPGTGGFYGYTF.

CDR3 coding DNA: TGTGCCAGCAGTTACTCCCAGGGGGCAAATCAGCCCCAGCATTTT. Its translation is CASSYSQGANQPQHF. The genes are TRBV6-5 and TRBJ1-5; 8 nucleotides agree with TRBD1. The CDR3 has 15 amino acids. CDR1 is MNHEY and CDR2 is SVGAGI in the germline V gene. V was clipped by 0 bases and J by 4 bases; unmatched bases: 2.

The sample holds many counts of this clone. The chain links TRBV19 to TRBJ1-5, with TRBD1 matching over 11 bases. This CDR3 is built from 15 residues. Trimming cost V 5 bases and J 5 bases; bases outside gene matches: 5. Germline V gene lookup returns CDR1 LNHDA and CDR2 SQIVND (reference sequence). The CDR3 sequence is CASSVGDRGYQPQHF. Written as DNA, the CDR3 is TGTGCCAGTAGTGTTGGGGACAGGGGGTATCAGCCCCAGCATTTT.

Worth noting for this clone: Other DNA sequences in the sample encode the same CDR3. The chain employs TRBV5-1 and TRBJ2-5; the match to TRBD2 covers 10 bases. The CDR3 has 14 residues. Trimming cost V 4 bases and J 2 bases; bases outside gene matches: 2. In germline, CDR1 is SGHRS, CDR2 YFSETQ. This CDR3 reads CASSVTSGQETQYF. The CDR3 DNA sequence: TGCGCCAGCAGCGTGACTAGCGGGCAAGAGACCCAGTACTTC.

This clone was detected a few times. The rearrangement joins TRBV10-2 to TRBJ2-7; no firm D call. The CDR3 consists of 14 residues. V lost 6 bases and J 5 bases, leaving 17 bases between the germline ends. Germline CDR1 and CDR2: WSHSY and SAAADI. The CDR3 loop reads CASRWARSVHEQYF. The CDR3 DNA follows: TGCGCCAGCAGGTGGGCTAGATCCGTCCACGAGCAGTACTTC.

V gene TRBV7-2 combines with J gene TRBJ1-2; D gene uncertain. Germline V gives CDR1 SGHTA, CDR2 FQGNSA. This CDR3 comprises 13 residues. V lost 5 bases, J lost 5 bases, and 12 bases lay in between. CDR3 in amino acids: CASSLLMGYGYTF. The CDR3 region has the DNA TGTGCCAGCAGCCTCCTTATGGGATATGGCTACACCTTC.

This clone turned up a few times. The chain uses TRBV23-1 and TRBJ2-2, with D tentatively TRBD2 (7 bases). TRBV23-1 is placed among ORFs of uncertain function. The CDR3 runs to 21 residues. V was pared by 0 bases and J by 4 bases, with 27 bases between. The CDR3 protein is CASSQSGGGVLAGALTGELFF. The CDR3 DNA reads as TGCGCCAGCAGTCAATCCGGCGGTGGGGTTCTCGCGGGGGCGCTCACCGGGGAGCTGTTTTTT.

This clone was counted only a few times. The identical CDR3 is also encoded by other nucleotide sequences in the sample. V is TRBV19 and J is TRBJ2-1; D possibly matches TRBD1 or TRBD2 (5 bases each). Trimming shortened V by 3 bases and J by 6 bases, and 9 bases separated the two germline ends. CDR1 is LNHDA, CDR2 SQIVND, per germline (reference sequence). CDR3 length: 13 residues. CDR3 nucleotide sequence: TGTGCCAGTAGTATTGGGACCGCCAATGAGCAGTTCTTC. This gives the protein CASSIGTANEQFF.

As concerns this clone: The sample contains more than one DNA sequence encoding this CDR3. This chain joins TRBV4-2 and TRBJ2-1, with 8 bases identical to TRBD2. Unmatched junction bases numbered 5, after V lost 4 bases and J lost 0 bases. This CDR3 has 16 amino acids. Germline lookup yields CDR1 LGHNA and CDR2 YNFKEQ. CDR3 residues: CASSRGAGGSYNEQFF. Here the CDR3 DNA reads TGTGCCAGCAGCCGCGGGGCGGGAGGCTCCTACAATGAGCAGTTCTTC.

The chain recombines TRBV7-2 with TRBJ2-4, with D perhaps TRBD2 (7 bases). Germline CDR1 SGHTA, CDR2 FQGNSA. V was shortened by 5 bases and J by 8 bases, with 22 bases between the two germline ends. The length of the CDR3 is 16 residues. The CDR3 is CASSPPGGGRRDIQYF. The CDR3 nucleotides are TGTGCCAGCAGCCCCCCCGGGGGCGGGAGAAGGGACATTCAGTACTTC. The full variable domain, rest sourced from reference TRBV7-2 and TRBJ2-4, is GAGVSQSPSNKVTEKGKDVELRCDPISGHTALYWYRQSLGQGLEFLIYFQGNSAPDKSGLPSDRFSAERTGGSVSTLTIQRTQQEDSAVYLCASSPPGGGRRDIQYFGAGTRLSVL.

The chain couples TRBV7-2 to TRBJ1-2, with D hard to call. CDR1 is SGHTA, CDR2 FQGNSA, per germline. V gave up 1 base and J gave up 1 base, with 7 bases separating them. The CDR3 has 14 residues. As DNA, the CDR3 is TGTGCCAGCAGCTTAGTAGGGATTAACTATGGCTACACCTTC. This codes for CASSLVGINYGYTF.

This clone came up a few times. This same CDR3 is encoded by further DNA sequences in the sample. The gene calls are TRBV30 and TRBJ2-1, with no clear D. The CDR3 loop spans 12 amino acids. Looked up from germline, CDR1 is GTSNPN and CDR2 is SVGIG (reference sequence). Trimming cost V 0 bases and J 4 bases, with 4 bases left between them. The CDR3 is CAWSVGYNEQFF. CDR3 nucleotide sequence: TGTGCCTGGAGTGTTGGGTACAATGAGCAGTTCTTC.

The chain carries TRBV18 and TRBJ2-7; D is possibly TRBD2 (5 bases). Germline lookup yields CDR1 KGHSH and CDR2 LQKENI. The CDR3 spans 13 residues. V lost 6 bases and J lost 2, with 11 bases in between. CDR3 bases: TGTGCCAGCTCCCGAACAGCGGCCTACGAGCAGTACTTC. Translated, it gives CASSRTAAYEQYF.

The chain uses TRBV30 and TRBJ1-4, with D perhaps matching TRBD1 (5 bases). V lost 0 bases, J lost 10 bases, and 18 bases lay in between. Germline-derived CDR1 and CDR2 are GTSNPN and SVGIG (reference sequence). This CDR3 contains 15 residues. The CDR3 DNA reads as TGTGCCTGGAGTGTTTCCGCGAGGGCTGGGGGAAAACTGTTTTTT. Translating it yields CAWSVSARAGGKLFF.